This T cell receptor beta chain is drawn from a study of T cell responses to AZD1222 COVID-19 vaccine. Study-wide results and limits: The repertoires were collected only after the peak T cell response. Among those given AZD1222, only six were seropositive at baseline. The CD4 TCRs associated with vaccination extended across spike and predominated at 160-218 and 743-854.

Generated by immunoSEQ multiplex PCR, the TCRdb table keeps only in-frame clones and is missing some. The sample includes more than 250,000 clones, roughly 93% of them seen just once. About this clone itself: Its matching antigen is unknown.

Per the germline V gene, CDR1 is MGHRA and CDR2 is YSYEKL. V was cut by 2 bases and J by 9 bases, with 26 bases left in between. This CDR3 has 18 residues. The sequencing used peripheral blood, collected on day 0 of AZD1222 vaccination. The TCR originated in an adult in good health. This chain links TRBV4-1 with TRBJ1-3, with D hard to call. Here the CDR3 reads CASSQPAGGSKVRSTIYF. CDR3 in DNA: TGCGCCAGCAGCCAACCTGCCGGTGGTTCTAAGGTCCGGAGCACCATATATTTT.